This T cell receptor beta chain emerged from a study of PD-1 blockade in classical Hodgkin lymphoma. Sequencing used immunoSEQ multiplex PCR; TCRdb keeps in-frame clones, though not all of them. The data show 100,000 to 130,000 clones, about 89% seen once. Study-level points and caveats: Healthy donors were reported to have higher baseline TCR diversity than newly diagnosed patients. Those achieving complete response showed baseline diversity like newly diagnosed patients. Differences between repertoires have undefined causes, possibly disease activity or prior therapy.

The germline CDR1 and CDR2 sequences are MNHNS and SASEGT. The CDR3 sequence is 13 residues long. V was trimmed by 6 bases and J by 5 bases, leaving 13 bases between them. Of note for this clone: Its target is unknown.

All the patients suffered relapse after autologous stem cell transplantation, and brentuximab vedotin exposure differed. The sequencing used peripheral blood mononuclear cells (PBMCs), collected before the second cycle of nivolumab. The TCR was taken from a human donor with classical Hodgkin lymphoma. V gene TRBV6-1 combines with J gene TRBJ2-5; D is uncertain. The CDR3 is CASRAVSQETQYF. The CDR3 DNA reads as TGTGCCAGCAGGGCAGTAAGCCAGGAGACCCAGTACTTC.